One and the same sample provided the 2 T cell receptor beta chains below, sequenced in a study of blood T cell repertoires in COVID-19. Libraries were prepared by immunoSEQ multiplex PCR; TCRdb keeps only in-frame clonotypes and omits some of them. Of 300,000 to 350,000 clones listed, around 87% are singletons. Source material: peripheral blood. The source of these receptors is a man between 18 and 35 years old with active or convalescent COVID-19.

The J gene is TRBJ2-1, the V gene TRBV29-1; D not certain. The CDR3 consists of 11 residues. Germline-derived CDR1 and CDR2 are SQVTM and ANQGSEA. Trimming took off 2 bases at V and 4 bases at J, with 3 bases between the two ends. The CDR3 reads CSVERYNEQFF. The CDR3 DNA sequence: TGCAGCGTTGAACGTTACAATGAGCAGTTCTTC.

J is TRBJ2-1 and V is TRBV5-8; D is perhaps TRBD1 (6 bases). Germline values: CDR1 SGHTS, CDR2 YDEGEE. This CDR3 contains 15 residues. The V end was cut by 4 bases, the J end by 9 bases, with 20 bases between. The CDR3 sequence is CASSPWVGGIAEQFF. The CDR3 nucleotides read TGTGCCAGCAGCCCCTGGGTAGGGGGTATCGCTGAGCAGTTCTTC.